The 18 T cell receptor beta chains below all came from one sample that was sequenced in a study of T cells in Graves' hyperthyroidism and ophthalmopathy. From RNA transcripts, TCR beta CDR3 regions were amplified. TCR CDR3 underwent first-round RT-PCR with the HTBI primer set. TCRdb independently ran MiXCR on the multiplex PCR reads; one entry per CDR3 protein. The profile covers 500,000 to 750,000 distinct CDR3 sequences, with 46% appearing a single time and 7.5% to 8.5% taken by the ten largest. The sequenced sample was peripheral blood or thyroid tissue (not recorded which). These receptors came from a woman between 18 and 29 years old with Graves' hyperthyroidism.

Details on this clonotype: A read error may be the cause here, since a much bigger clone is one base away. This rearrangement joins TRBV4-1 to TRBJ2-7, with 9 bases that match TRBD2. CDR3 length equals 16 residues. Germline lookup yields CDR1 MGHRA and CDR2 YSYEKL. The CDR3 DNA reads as TGCGCCAGCAGCCAGAGTGGCGGGAGGGTTGCCTACGAGCCGTACTTC. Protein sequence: CASSQSGGRVAYEPYF.

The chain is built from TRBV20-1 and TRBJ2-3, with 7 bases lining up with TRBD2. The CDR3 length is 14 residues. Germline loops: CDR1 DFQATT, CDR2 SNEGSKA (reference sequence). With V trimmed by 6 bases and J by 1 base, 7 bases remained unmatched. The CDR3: CSARDGRRTDTQYF. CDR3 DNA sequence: TGCAGTGCAAGGGACGGGAGGCGCACAGATACGCAGTATTTT.

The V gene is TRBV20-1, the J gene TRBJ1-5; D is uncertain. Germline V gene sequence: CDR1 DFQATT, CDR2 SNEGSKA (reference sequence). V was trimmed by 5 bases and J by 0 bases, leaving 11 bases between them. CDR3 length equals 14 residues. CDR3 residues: CSASDPNSNQPQHF. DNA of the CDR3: TGCAGTGCTTCGGATCCAAATAGCAATCAGCCCCAGCATTTT.

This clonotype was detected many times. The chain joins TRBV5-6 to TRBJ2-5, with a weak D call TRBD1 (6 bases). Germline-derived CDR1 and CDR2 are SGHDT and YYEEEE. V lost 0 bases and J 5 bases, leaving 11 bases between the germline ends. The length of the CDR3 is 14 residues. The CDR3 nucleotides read TGTGCCAGCAGCTTGGACAGGGTAGGGGAGACCCAGTACTTC. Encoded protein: CASSLDRVGETQYF.

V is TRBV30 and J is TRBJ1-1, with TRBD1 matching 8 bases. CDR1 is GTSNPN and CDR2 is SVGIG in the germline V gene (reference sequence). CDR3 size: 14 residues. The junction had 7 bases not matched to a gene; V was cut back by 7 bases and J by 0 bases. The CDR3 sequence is CASCKGQVNTEAFF. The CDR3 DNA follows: TGTGCCTCCTGTAAGGGACAGGTGAACACTGAAGCTTTCTTT.

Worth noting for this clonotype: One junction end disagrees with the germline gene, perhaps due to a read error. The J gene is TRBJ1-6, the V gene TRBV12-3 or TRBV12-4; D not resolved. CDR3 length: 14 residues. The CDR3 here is CASSPGRDNAPFHF. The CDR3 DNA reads TGTGCCAGCAGTCCCGGCCGCGATAATGCACCCTTCCACTTT.

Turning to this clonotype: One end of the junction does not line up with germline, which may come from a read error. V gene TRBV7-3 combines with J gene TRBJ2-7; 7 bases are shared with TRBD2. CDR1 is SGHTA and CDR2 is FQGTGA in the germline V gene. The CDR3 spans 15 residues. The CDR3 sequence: CASSRSGTNSYEQYF. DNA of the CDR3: TGCGCCAGCAGCCGCTCCGGGACTAACTCCTACGAGCAGTACTTC.

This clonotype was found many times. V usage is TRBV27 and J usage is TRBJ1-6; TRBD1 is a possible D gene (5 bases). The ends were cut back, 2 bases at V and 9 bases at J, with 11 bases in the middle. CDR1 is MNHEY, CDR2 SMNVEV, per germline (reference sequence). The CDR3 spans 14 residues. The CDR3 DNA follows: TGTGCCAGCAGTTTAATGGGGGGAAGTTCACCCCTCCACTTT. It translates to CASSLMGGSSPLHF.

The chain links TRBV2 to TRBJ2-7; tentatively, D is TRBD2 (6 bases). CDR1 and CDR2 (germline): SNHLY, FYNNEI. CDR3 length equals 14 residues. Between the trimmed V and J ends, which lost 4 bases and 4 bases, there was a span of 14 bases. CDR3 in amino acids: CASSVGRDGYEQYF. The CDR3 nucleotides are TGTGCCAGCAGTGTAGGGCGGGATGGTTACGAGCAGTACTTC.

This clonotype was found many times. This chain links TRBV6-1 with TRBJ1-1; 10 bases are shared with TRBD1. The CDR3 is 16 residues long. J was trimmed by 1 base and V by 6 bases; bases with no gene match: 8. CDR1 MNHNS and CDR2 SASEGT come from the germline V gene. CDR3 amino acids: CASRSDRGRGNTEAFF. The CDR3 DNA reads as TGTGCCAGCAGAAGCGACAGGGGGCGGGGGAACACTGAAGCTTTCTTT.

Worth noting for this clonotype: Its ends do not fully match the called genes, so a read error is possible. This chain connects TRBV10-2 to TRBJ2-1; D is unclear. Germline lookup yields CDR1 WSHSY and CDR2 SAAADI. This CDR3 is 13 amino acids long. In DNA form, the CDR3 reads TGTGCCAGCAGCTCCTCCGAGTTCAAATTGCAGTTCTTC. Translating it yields CASSSSEFKLQFF.

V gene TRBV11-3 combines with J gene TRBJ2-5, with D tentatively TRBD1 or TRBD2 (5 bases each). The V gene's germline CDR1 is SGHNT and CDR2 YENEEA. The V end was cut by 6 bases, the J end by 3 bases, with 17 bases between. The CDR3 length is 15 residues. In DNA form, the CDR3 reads TGTGCCAGCAGTCCCTACGGGGCTAAGGAAGAGACCCAGTACTTC. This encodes CASSPYGAKEETQYF.

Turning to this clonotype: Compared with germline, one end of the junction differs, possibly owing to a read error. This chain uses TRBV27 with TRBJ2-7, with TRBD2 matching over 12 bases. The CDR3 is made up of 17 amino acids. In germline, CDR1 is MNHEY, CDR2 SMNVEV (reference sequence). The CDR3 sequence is CARSQQGTTSGSYEQYF. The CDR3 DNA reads TGTGCCCGCAGTCAGCAAGGGACGACTAGCGGGAGTTACGAGCAGTACTTC.

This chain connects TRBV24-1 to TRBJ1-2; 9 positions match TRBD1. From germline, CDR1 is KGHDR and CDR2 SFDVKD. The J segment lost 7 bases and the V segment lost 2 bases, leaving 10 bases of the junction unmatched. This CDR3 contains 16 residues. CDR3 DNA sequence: TGTGCCACCAGTGATTCCGCCGGGACAGGGTATGGTGGCTACACCTTC. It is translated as CATSDSAGTGYGGYTF.

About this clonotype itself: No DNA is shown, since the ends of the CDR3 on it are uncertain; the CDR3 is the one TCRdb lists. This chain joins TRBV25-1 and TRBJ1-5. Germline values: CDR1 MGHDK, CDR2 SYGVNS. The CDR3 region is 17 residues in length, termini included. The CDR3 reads CACSASAGMGLRQPQHF.

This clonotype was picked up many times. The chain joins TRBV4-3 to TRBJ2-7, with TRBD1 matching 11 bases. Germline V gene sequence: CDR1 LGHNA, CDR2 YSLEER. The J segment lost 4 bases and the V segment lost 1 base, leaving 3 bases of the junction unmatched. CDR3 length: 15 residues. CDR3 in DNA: TGCGCCAGCAGCCAAGGGACAGGGGGCGTTTACGAGCAGTACTTC. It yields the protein CASSQGTGGVYEQYF.

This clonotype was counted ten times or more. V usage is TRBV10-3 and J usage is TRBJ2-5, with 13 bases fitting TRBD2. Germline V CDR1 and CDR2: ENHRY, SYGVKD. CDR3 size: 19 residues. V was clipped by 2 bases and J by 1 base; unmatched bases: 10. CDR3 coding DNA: TGTGCCATCAGTGAGGGGACTAGCGGGGAACAACGACCCCAAGAGACCCAGTACTTC. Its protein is CAISEGTSGEQRPQETQYF.

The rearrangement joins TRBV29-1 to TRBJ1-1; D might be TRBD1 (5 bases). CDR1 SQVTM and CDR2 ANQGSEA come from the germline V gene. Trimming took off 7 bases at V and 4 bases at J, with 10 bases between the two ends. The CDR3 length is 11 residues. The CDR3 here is CSAGTGTEAFF. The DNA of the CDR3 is TGCAGCGCTGGGACGGGCACTGAAGCTTTCTTT.